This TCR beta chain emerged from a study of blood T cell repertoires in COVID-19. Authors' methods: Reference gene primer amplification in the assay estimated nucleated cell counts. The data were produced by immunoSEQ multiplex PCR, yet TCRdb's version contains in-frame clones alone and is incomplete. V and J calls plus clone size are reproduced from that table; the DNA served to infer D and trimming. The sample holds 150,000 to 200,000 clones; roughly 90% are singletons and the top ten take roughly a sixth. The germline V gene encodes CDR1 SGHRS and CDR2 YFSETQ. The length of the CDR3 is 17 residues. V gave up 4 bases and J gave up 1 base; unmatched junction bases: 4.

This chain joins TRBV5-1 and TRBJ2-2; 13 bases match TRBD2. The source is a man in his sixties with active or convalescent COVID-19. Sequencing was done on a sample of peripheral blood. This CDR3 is CASSVTSGRVNTGELFF. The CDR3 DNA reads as TGCGCCAGCAGCGTAACTAGCGGGAGGGTGAACACCGGGGAGCTGTTTTTT.